The clone carrying this TCR beta chain rates as medium-sized (0.01 to 0.1%). Its specificity is unknown. This CDR3 is built from 16 residues. The trim removed 0 bases at V and 2 bases at J, leaving 5 bases unmatched. Germline assignment: CDR1 SQVTM and CDR2 ANQGSEA. This sample is drawn from a study of early T cells in non-severe SARS-CoV-2 infection. General study points: Matching against VDJdb likely underestimated virus-specific expansions, favoring anti-spike CD8.

Each CDR3 protein gets one entry after TCRdb re-called the 5' RACE reads with MiXCR. Seen here are 52,000 or so distinct CDR3 sequences, approximately 6.3% observed once, and the top ten hold 4.5% to 6%. The chain joins TRBV29-1 to TRBJ2-1, with TRBD2 identical over 9 bases. The sequences come from whole blood, collected at baseline. The sequence was obtained from an adult who was a healthcare worker with PCR-confirmed SARS-CoV-2 infection or an uninfected control (not recorded which). The CDR3 sequence: CSVEDTGGGAYNEQFF. Written as DNA, the CDR3 is TGCAGCGTTGAAGATACAGGCGGGGGGGCCTACAATGAGCAGTTCTTC.